The 28 T cell receptor beta chains below were found in one sample sequenced in a study of lymphopenia after photon versus proton radiotherapy. TCRdb keeps only in-frame clones here, not all; method: immunoSEQ multiplex PCR. Altogether around 30,000 clones are present, 84% being singletons, with the ten largest covering 13% to 15%. The specimen was peripheral blood, collected from a patient treated with proton-based radiotherapy. The receptor set was obtained from a woman aged 70-85 years with pancreatic cancer.

The chain employs TRBV28 and TRBJ1-2; D gene unclear. This CDR3 comprises 14 residues. Germline CDR1 MDHEN, CDR2 SYDVKM. V lost 8 bases and J 4 bases, leaving 17 bases between the germline ends. In DNA, the CDR3 is TGTGCCAGCTTGTCGGCAGGCAACCCCTATGGCTACACCTTC. It translates to CASLSAGNPYGYTF.

This clone came up once. The chain links TRBV10-2 to TRBJ2-1; 9 positions match TRBD1. Germline V lookup: CDR1 WSHSY, CDR2 SAAADI. CDR3 length equals 13 residues. V dropped 6 bases and J dropped 9; count of bases not matched to a gene: 6. For the CDR3, the DNA is TGCGCCAGCAGGGGACAGGGAAATTTTGAGCAGTTCTTC. This encodes CASRGQGNFEQFF.

The chain combines TRBV28 with TRBJ1-2; no definite D call. Trimming pared 6 bases from V and 6 bases from J, leaving 8 bases between. The germline V gene encodes CDR1 MDHEN and CDR2 SYDVKM. The CDR3 runs 11 residues. The CDR3 sequence: CASSLEHGYTF. The CDR3 coding sequence is TGTGCCAGCAGCCTGGAACATGGCTACACCTTC.

The chain is built from TRBV9 and TRBJ1-2; 9 nucleotides agree with TRBD1. Losses at the gene ends were 3 bases for V and 7 bases for J; bases not matched to a gene: 13. Germline-derived CDR1 and CDR2 are SGDLS and YYNGEE. The CDR3 extends over 16 amino acids. The DNA of the CDR3 is TGTGCCAGCAGCGGGCTCGTGGGACAGGGTCGTTTTGGCTACACCTTC. It codes for CASSGLVGQGRFGYTF.

The rearrangement joins TRBV7-9 to TRBJ2-4; no firm D call. Deletions cut 3 bases from V and 2 bases from J, with 14 bases between. The CDR3 is made up of 16 amino acids. Germline CDR1 SEHNR, CDR2 FQNEAQ (reference sequence). CDR3 protein: CASSFGGDGSKNIQYF. CDR3 bases: TGTGCCAGCAGCTTCGGTGGGGATGGGTCCAAAAACATTCAGTACTTC.

The CDR3 DNA reads as TGTGCCAGCAGCTTAGTGACAGGGGGGAACACTGAAGCTTTCTTT. Residues: CASSLVTGGNTEAFF. The V and J genes are TRBV11-3 and TRBJ1-1; 9 bases are a match to TRBD1. Germline CDR1 SGHNT, CDR2 YENEEA. J lost 1 base, V lost 1 base, and 1 base had no gene match. The CDR3 spans 15 residues.

The rearrangement uses TRBV28 and TRBJ2-7; D may correspond to TRBD1 or TRBD2 (7 bases each). The germline V and J ends were trimmed by 7 bases and 6 bases, with 19 bases remaining between them. This CDR3 has 14 residues. The germline gives CDR1 MDHEN, CDR2 SYDVKM. The chain's CDR3 is CASTLGRGRGEQYF. The CDR3 DNA is TGTGCCAGCACCTTGGGGAGGGGGCGCGGCGAGCAGTACTTC. The variable domain in full, completed from reference TRBV28 and TRBJ2-7, reads DVKVTQSSRYLVKRTGEKVFLECVQDMDHENMFWYRQDPGLGLRLIYFSYDVKMKEKGDIPEGYSVSREKKERFSLILESASTNQTSMYLCASTLGRGRGEQYFGPGTRLTVT.

This clone was picked up one time. The chain links TRBV2 to TRBJ2-1, with D uncertain. The V gene lost 6 bases and the J gene lost 4 bases, with 4 bases spanning the gap. The CDR3 runs to 11 residues. The germline V gene has CDR1 SNHLY and CDR2 FYNNEI. The CDR3 sequence: CASSPYNEQFF. The CDR3 coding sequence is TGTGCCAGCAGCCCATACAATGAGCAGTTCTTC.

This clone came up once. The rearrangement uses TRBV28 and TRBJ1-1; TRBD1 might be the D (5 bases). CDR1 and CDR2 from the germline V gene are MDHEN and SYDVKM. The CDR3 contains 18 residues. With 3 bases removed from V and 5 bases from J, the gap between germline ends came to 25 bases. The CDR3 sequence: CASSLGLLGTGVGTEAFF. DNA for the CDR3: TGTGCCAGCAGTTTGGGTCTGTTGGGGACCGGGGTAGGTACTGAAGCTTTCTTT.

The chain is built from TRBV13 and TRBJ2-1, with 7 bases aligning to TRBD2. The CDR3 extends over 16 amino acids. Losses at the gene ends were 2 bases for V and 7 bases for J; bases not matched to a gene: 11. From germline, CDR1 is PRHDT and CDR2 FYEKMQ (reference sequence). The CDR3 DNA sequence: TGTGCCAGCAGCTTATTTCCAGCGGGAAGGACTAATGAGCAGTTCTTC. This sequence encodes CASSLFPAGRTNEQFF. The full variable domain, rest sourced from reference TRBV13 and TRBJ2-1, is AAGVIQSPRHLIKEKRETATLKCYPIPRHDTVYWYQQGPGQDPQFLISFYEKMQSDKGSIPDRFSAQQFSDYHSELNMSSLELGDSALYFCASSLFPAGRTNEQFFGPGTRLTVL.

The chain has TRBV30 and TRBJ1-2; tentatively, D is TRBD1 (5 bases). This CDR3 comprises 15 residues. Between the trimmed V and J ends, which lost 3 bases and 4 bases, there was a span of 18 bases. Germline V gives CDR1 GTSNPN, CDR2 SVGIG (reference sequence). CDR3 bases: TGTGCCTGGAGCGAAGAGCCGGGGGATGTCTATGGCTACACCTTC. It translates to CAWSEEPGDVYGYTF.

DNA for the CDR3: TGTGCCAGCAGCCTGGGGAATGAGCAGTTCTTC. It yields the protein CASSLGNEQFF. The V and J genes are TRBV9 and TRBJ2-1; D is unresolved. V was cut by 4 bases and J by 7 bases, with 6 bases left in between. The V gene's germline CDR1 is SGDLS and CDR2 YYNGEE. The CDR3 runs to 11 residues.

J is TRBJ2-1 and V is TRBV6-7, with D perhaps TRBD2 (6 bases). TRBV6-7 has ORF status, its function being uncertain. The CDR3 has 14 residues. Trimming shortened V by 6 bases and J by 4 bases, and 13 bases separated the two germline ends. The CDR3 reads CASRRKGLYNEQFF. Written as DNA, the CDR3 is TGTGCCAGCAGGCGAAAGGGACTTTACAATGAGCAGTTCTTC.

This clone is classed as hyperexpanded (1% or more). The V gene is TRBV9, the J gene TRBJ2-7; D might be TRBD1 or TRBD2, each matching 6 bases. V was cut by 3 bases and J by 1 base, with 14 bases left in between. CDR3 size: 15 residues. Germline CDR1 and CDR2: SGDLS and YYNGEE. The CDR3, as DNA: TGTGCCAGCAGCGAGGGGCAGGGGACTTCCTACGAGCAGTACTTC. Its protein product is CASSEGQGTSYEQYF. Complete variable domain (other parts from reference TRBV9 and TRBJ2-7): DSGVTQTPKHLITATGQRVTLRCSPRSGDLSVYWYQQSLDQGLQFLIQYYNGEERAKGNILERFSAQQFPDLHSELNLSSLELGDSALYFCASSEGQGTSYEQYFGPGTRLTVT.

This chain connects TRBV7-6 to TRBJ2-5, with 11 bases identical to TRBD2. Trimming at V came to 5 bases and at J to 2 bases, leaving 4 bases not matched to a gene. Per the germline V gene, CDR1 is SGHVS and CDR2 is FNYEAQ. This CDR3 has 15 residues. CDR3 DNA: TGTGCCAGCAGCCCCGGGACTAGCGGTCAAGAGACCCAGTACTTC. Translated: CASSPGTSGQETQYF.

The V call is TRBV6-5, the J call TRBJ2-1; 7 bases match TRBD2. Trimming took 0 bases from V and 3 from J; bases not matched to a gene: 5. The CDR3 spans 16 residues. In germline, CDR1 is MNHEY, CDR2 SVGAGI. For the CDR3, the DNA is TGTGCCAGCAGTTACTCTAAAAGCGGGATCTACAATGAGCAGTTCTTC. Protein product: CASSYSKSGIYNEQFF.

This clone was counted only a few times. The chain couples TRBV7-2 to TRBJ1-2; 10 nucleotides align to TRBD1. The V gene end was trimmed by 1 base and the J gene end by 2 bases; junction bases not matched to a gene: 4. The CDR3 covers 16 residues. In germline, CDR1 is SGHTA, CDR2 FQGNSA. The CDR3: CASSLEDRGFNYGYTF. The CDR3 DNA is TGTGCCAGCAGCTTAGAGGACAGGGGGTTCAACTATGGCTACACCTTC.

This clone was counted a single time. This sequence joins TRBV5-5 and TRBJ1-2, with a tentative D call TRBD1 (6 bases). The V and J ends lost 4 bases and 4 bases respectively, with 17 bases between them. The CDR3 runs 15 residues. The germline CDR1 and CDR2 sequences are SGHKS and YYEKEE (reference sequence). In DNA form, the CDR3 reads TGTGCCAGCAGCCTGAACAGGGAAGCCCTCTATGGCTACACCTTC. Amino acid sequence: CASSLNREALYGYTF.

The sample holds a few counts of this clone. The chain uses TRBV7-2 and TRBJ1-6, with 8 positions matching TRBD1. The length of the CDR3 is 14 residues. Germline CDR1 and CDR2: SGHTA and FQGNSA. Trimming at V came to 7 bases and at J to 9 bases, leaving 8 bases not matched to a gene. This chain's CDR3 is CASNPGQAFSPLHF. CDR3 sequence (DNA): TGTGCCAGCAACCCGGGACAGGCGTTTTCACCCCTCCACTTT.

A note on this clone: One end of the junction does not line up with germline, which may come from a read error. The rearrangement joins TRBV6-6 to TRBJ2-1, with TRBD1 as a possible D gene (6 bases). CDR1 MNHNY and CDR2 SVGAGI come from the germline V gene (reference sequence). CDR3 size: 15 residues. For the CDR3, the DNA is TGTGCCAGCAGCCTCACAGGGAGTTCCTACAATGAGCAGCTCTTC. It codes for CASSLTGSSYNEQLF.

The V call is TRBV19, the J call TRBJ1-5; D unresolved. The germline V and J ends were trimmed by 7 bases and 1 base, with 11 bases remaining between them. Germline V lookup: CDR1 LNHDA, CDR2 SQIVND (reference sequence). The CDR3 is 14 amino acids. The DNA of the CDR3 is TGTGCCAGTAAGCCCACAGAGAGCAATCAGCCCCAGCATTTT. Translation gives CASKPTESNQPQHF.

This clone was seen only once. This chain uses TRBV7-8 with TRBJ2-3; 9 nucleotides match TRBD1. The CDR3 runs 15 residues. Per germline, CDR1 SGHVS and CDR2 FQNEAQ. V trimming: 2 bases; J trimming: 3 bases; junction bases outside the gene matches: 3. The CDR3 reads CASSLRDRVTDTQYF. In DNA, the CDR3 is TGTGCCAGCAGCTTAAGGGACAGGGTTACAGATACGCAGTATTTT.

The chain joins TRBV6-5 to TRBJ1-1, with D perhaps TRBD1 (6 bases). Trimming removed 6 bases at V and 7 bases at J, with 12 bases between. In germline, CDR1 is MNHEY, CDR2 SVGAGI. CDR3 size: 12 residues. CDR3 residues: CASRTLDSEAFF. Here the CDR3 DNA reads TGTGCCAGCAGAACCCTGGACAGTGAAGCTTTCTTT.

This chain links TRBV28 with TRBJ2-1; a possible D gene is TRBD1 (7 bases). There are 15 residues in the CDR3. Germline V gives CDR1 MDHEN, CDR2 SYDVKM. The V and J ends lost 4 bases and 4 bases respectively, with 14 bases between them. The CDR3 DNA sequence: TGTGCCAGCAGTTACGCCAGGGGGGTTTACAATGAGCAGTTCTTC. This sequence encodes CASSYARGVYNEQFF.

This rearrangement joins TRBV11-2 to TRBJ2-3; the D gene could be TRBD1 or TRBD2 (5 bases each). The CDR3 extends over 16 amino acids. The germline gives CDR1 SGHAT, CDR2 FQNNGV. With 5 bases removed from V and 5 bases from J, the gap between germline ends came to 20 bases. The CDR3 region is CASSESGSRGRDTQYF. CDR3 coding DNA: TGTGCCAGCAGCGAATCAGGGAGTAGGGGAAGAGATACGCAGTATTTT.

Turning to this clone: This CDR3 is also generated by other DNA sequences in the sample. The V gene is TRBV18, the J gene TRBJ2-6, with TRBD1 matching over 10 bases. The CDR3 has 22 amino acids. Per the germline V gene, CDR1 is KGHSH and CDR2 is LQKENI. V lost 3 bases, J lost 0 bases, and 17 bases stayed unmatched. The CDR3 DNA reads as TGTGCCAGCTCACCTTTTACCAACTTCGGGACAGGGGCGCTCTCTGGGGCCAACGTCCTGACTTTC. Translation: CASSPFTNFGTGALSGANVLTF.

The J gene is TRBJ2-7, the V gene TRBV18, with D possibly being TRBD1 or TRBD2 (5 bases each). The CDR3 sequence is 14 residues long. V was pared by 5 bases and J by 7 bases, with 18 bases between. Per germline, CDR1 KGHSH and CDR2 LQKENI. The CDR3 spells CASSYSGTMGEQYF. The CDR3 region has the DNA TGTGCCAGCTCATATTCCGGGACCATGGGGGAGCAGTACTTC.

The chain links TRBV15 to TRBJ2-4; D is possibly TRBD1 (6 bases). The CDR3 loop spans 15 amino acids. Germline V gene data show CDR1 as LNHNV and CDR2 as YYDKDF (reference sequence). Trimming took 0 bases from V and 2 from J, leaving 8 bases between them. Here the CDR3 reads CATSREQGTKNIQYF. The CDR3 region has the DNA TGTGCCACCAGCAGAGAACAGGGAACCAAAAACATTCAGTACTTC. The whole variable domain, remainder taken from reference TRBV15 and TRBJ2-4, is DAMVIQNPRYQVTQFGKPVTLSCSQTLNHNVMYWYQQKSSQAPKLLFHYYDKDFNNEADTPDNFQSRRPNTSFCFLDIRSPGLGDTAMYLCATSREQGTKNIQYFGAGTRLSVL.